This T cell receptor beta chain was sequenced for a study of identical twins. The study, taken as a whole, reports: Twin sharing of out-of-frame TCR alpha was underestimated by models in monozygotic pairs.

TCRdb passed the 5' RACE reads through MiXCR, listing each CDR3 protein once. Here the sample spans a few hundred thousand distinct CDR3 sequences, roughly 9.5% being singletons. This clonotype was picked up a small number of times. Its antigen is unknown. The CDR3 runs 14 residues. V was trimmed by 5 bases and J by 0 bases, leaving 11 bases between them. The germline CDR1 and CDR2 sequences are MNHEY and SMNVEV (reference sequence). The data were also submitted as part of a second study, on yellow fever vaccine responses in identical twins.

The source material was PBMCs. The origin of this receptor is a young woman in good health. V gene TRBV27 combines with J gene TRBJ2-7, with D perhaps assigned TRBD1 or TRBD2 (6 bases each). CDR3 loop: CASSRKGGSYEQYF. The CDR3 region has the DNA TGTGCCAGCAGTCGCAAGGGGGGCTCCTACGAGCAGTACTTC.